This T cell receptor (beta chain) stems from a study of graft-versus-host responses after intestinal transplantation. Germline CDR1 reads MNHEY; CDR2 reads SMNVEV (reference sequence). V was shortened by 1 base and J by 1 base, with 11 bases between the two germline ends. The CDR3 is 15 residues long. Whole-study findings and limits: Investigators detected GvH clones in recipient marrow, with some emerging earlier in ileum or blood.

Produced via immunoSEQ multiplex PCR; TCRdb's table is partial and in-frame only. The data contain fewer than 75,000 clones, about 90% of them singletons. In regard to this clone: Its matching antigen is unknown.

This receptor was taken from a human patient who received an intestinal transplant, so some T cells may come from the graft donor. Specimen: PBMCs, collected 26 days after transplant. V and J are TRBV27 and TRBJ2-7, with D possibly TRBD2 on 6 matching bases. Here the CDR3 DNA reads TGTGCCAGCAGTTTATTGGGGGGAGCATCCTACGAGCAGTACTTC. As protein: CASSLLGGASYEQYF.